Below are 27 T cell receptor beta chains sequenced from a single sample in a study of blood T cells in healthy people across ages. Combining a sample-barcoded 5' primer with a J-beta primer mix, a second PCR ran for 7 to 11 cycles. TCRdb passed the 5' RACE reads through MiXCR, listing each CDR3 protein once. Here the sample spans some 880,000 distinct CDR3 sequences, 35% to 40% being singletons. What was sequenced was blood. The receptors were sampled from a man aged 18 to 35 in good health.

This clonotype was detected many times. CDR3 coding DNA: TGTGCCAGCAGTTTGAAGTTGGGGTTCTCCTACGAGCAGTACTTC. Encoded protein: CASSLKLGFSYEQYF. The genes are TRBV12-3 or TRBV12-4 and TRBJ2-7; D remains ambiguous. The CDR3 consists of 15 residues. Deletions cut 3 bases from V and 0 bases from J, with 12 bases between.

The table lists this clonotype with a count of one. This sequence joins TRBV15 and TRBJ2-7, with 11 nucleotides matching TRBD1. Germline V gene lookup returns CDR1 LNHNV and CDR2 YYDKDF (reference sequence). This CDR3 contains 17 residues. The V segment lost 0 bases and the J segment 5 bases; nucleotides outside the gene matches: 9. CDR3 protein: CATSRDRGTGGGHEQYF. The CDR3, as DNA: TGTGCCACCAGCAGAGATCGTGGGACAGGGGGTGGACACGAGCAGTACTTC.

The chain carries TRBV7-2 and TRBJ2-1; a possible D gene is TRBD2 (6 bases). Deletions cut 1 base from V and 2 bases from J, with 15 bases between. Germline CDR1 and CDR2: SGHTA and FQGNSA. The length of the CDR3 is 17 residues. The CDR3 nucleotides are TGTGCCAGCAGCTTAGATGTCGGGGGAGGTCCCTACAATGAGCAGTTCTTC. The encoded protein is CASSLDVGGGPYNEQFF. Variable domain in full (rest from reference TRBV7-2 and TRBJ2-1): GAGVSQSPSNKVTEKGKDVELRCDPISGHTALYWYRQSLGQGLEFLIYFQGNSAPDKSGLPSDRFSAERTGGSVSTLTIQRTQQEDSAVYLCASSLDVGGGPYNEQFFGPGTRLTVL.

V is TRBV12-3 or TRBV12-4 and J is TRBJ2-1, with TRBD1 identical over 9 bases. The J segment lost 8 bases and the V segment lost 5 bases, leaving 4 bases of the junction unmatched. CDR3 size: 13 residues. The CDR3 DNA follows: TGTGCCAGCAGTACAGGGGGCCTCGATGAGCAGTTCTTC. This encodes CASSTGGLDEQFF.

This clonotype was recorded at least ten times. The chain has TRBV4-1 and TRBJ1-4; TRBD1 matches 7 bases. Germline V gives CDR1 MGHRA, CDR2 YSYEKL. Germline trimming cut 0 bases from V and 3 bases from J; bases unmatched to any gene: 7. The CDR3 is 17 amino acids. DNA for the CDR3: TGCGCCAGCAGCCAAGAAGGAGGGGGCGCGGCTAATGAAAAACTGTTTTTT. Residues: CASSQEGGGAANEKLFF.

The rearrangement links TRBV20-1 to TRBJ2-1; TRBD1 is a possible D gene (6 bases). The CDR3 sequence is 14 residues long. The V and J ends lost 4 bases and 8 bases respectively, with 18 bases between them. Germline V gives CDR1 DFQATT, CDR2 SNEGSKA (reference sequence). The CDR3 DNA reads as TGCAGTGCTATCGCACAGGGCCCGGGTGATGAGCAGTTCTTC. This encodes CSAIAQGPGDEQFF.

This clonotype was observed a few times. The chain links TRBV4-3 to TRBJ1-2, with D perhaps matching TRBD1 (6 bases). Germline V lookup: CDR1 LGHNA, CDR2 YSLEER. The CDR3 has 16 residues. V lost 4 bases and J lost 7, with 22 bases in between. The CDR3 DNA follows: TGCGCCAGCAGCCGTACCGGGACATCCGGAAGGTCTGGCTACACCTTC. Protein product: CASSRTGTSGRSGYTF.

CDR3: CASSPRQGHYGYTF. The CDR3 DNA sequence: TGCGCCAGCAGCCCCCGACAGGGGCACTATGGCTACACCTTC. The chain uses TRBV5-1 and TRBJ1-2; 8 nucleotides align to TRBD1. Germline trimming cut 4 bases from V and 3 bases from J; bases unmatched to any gene: 5. This CDR3 has 14 residues. Germline assignment: CDR1 SGHRS and CDR2 YFSETQ.

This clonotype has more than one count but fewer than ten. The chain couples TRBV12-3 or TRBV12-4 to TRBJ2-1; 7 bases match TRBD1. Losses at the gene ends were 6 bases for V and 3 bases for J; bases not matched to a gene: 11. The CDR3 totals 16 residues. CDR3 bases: TGTGCCAGCAGACTATTCGGGACAGCAATCTACAATGAGCAGTTCTTC. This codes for CASRLFGTAIYNEQFF.

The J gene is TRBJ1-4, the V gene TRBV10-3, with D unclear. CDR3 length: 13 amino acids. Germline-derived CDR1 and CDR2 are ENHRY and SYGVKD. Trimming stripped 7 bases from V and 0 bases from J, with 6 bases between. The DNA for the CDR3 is TGTGCCATCACCCGTGCAACTAATGAAAAACTGTTTTTT. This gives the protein CAITRATNEKLFF.

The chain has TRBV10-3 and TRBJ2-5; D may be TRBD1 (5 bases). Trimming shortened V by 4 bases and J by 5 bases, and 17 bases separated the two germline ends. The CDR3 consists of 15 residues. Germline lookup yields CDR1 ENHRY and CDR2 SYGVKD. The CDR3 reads CAISAGQGMRETQYF. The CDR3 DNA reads TGTGCCATCAGTGCTGGTCAGGGAATGAGGGAGACCCAGTACTTC.

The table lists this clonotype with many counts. The CDR3 loop is CASSLGAGYTF. In nucleotides, the CDR3 is TGTGCCAGCAGTTTGGGGGCTGGCTACACCTTC. The chain joins TRBV12-3 or TRBV12-4 to TRBJ1-2, with D possibly TRBD1 on 6 matching bases. Trimming took 3 bases from V and 7 from J, leaving 6 bases between them. This CDR3 contains 11 residues.

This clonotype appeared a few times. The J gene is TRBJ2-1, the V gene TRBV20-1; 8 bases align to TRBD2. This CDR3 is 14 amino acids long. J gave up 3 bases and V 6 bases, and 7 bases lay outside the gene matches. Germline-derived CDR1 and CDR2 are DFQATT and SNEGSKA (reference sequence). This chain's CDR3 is CSARAAGGYNEQFF. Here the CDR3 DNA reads TGCAGTGCACGAGCGGCGGGGGGCTACAATGAGCAGTTCTTC.

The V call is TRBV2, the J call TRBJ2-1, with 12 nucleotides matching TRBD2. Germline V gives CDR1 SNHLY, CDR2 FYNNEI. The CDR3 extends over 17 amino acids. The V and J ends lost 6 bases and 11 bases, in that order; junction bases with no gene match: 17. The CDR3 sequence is CASRTMTSGGTWDKQFF. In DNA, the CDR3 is TGTGCCAGCAGGACGATGACTAGCGGGGGCACCTGGGATAAGCAGTTCTTC.

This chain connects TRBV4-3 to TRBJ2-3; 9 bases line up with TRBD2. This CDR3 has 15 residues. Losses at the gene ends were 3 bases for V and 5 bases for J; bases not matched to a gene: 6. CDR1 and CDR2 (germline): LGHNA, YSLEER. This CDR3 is CASSQRGSGGDTQYF. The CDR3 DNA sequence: TGCGCCAGCAGCCAGAGGGGTAGCGGGGGAGATACGCAGTATTTT.

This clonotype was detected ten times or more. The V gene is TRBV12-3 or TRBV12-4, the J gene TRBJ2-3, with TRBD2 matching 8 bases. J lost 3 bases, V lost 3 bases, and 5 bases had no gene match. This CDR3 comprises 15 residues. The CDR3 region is CASSFAGGRTDTQYF. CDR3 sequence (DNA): TGTGCCAGCAGTTTTGCGGGGGGACGAACAGATACGCAGTATTTT.

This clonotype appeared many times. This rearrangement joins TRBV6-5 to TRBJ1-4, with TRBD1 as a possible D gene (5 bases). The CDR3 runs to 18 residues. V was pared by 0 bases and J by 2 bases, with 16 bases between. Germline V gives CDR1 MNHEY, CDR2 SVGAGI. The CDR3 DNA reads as TGTGCCAGCAGTTACTCCCGGGACGGCGGGGGGACTAATGAAAAACTGTTTTTT. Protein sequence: CASSYSRDGGGTNEKLFF.

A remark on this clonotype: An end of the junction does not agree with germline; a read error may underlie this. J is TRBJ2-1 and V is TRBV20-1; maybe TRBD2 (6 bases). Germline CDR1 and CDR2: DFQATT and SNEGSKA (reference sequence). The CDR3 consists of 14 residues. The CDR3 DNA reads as TGCTGTGCTAGAGATGGGGGGTCCTACAATGAGCGGTTCTTC. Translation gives CCARDGGSYNERFF.

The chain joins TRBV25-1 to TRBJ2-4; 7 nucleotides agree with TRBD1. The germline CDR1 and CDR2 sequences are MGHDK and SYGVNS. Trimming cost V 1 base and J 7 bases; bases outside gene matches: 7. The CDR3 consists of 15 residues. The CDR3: CASSESRGQINIQYF. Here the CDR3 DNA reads TGTGCCAGCAGTGAATCGAGGGGACAGATCAACATTCAGTACTTC.

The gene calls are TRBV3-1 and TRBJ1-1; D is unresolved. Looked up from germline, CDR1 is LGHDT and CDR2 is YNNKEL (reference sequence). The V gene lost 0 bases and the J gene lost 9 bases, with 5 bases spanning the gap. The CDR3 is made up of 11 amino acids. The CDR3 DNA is TGTGCCAGCAGCCAAGATAAGAAAGCTTTCTTT. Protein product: CASSQDKKAFF.

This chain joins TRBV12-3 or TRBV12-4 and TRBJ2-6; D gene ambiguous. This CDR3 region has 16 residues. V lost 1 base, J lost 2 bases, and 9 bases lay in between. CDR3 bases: TGTGCCAGCAGTTTAGGAGACACCACTGGGGCCAACGTCCTGACTTTC. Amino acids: CASSLGDTTGANVLTF.

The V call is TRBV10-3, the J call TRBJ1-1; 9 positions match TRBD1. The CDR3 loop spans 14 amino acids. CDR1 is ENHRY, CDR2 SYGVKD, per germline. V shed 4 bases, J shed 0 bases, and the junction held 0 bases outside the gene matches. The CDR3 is CAISGDRVNTEAFF. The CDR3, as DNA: TGTGCCATCAGTGGGGACAGGGTGAACACTGAAGCTTTCTTT.

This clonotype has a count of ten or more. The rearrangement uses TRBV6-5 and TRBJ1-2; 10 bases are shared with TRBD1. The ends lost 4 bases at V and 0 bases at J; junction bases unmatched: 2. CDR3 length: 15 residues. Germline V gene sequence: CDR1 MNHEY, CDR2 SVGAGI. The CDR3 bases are TGTGCCAGCAGTTTTGGGACAGGGGCTAACTATGGCTACACCTTC. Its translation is CASSFGTGANYGYTF.

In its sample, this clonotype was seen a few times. For the CDR3, the DNA is TGTGCCATCAGTTTTCGAGCTACGGGGGGTCTCAATGAGCAGTTCTTC. The encoded protein is CAISFRATGGLNEQFF. The genes are TRBV10-3 and TRBJ2-1, with 7 bases lining up with TRBD2. Trimming cost V 5 bases and J 6 bases; bases outside gene matches: 13. Per germline, CDR1 ENHRY and CDR2 SYGVKD. This CDR3 is 16 amino acids long.

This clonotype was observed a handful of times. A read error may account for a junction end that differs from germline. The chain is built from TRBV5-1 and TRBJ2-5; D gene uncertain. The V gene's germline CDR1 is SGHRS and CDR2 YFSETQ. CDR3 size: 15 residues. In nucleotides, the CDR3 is TGTGCCAGCAGCTTGGTCGGGCAGCTCCAAGAGACCCAGTACTTC. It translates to CASSLVGQLQETQYF.

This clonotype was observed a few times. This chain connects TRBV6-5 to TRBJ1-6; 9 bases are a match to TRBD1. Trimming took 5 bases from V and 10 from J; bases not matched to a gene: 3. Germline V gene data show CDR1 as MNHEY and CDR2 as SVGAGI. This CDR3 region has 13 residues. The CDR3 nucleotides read TGTGCCAGCAGTAGTACAGGGGGCTCACCCCTCCACTTT. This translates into CASSSTGGSPLHF.

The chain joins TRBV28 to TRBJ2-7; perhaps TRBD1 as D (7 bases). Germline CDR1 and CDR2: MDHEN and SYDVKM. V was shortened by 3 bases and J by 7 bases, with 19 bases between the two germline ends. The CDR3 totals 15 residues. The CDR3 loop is CASSFPRGARDEQYF. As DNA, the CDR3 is TGTGCCAGCAGTTTTCCCAGGGGGGCGAGGGATGAGCAGTACTTC.